This is a list of T cell receptor beta chains from one sample in a study of T cell responses to AZD1222 COVID-19 vaccine. Using immunoSEQ multiplex PCR, the repertoire was profiled, and TCRdb retains in-frame clones only, with some absent. The sample has more than 70,000 clones; about nine tenths are singletons. The sample consisted of peripheral blood, taken 28 days after the second AZD1222 dose. These receptors all stem from an adult who received the AZD1222 COVID-19 vaccine. CDR3s include the opening cysteine and the closing phenylalanine or tryptophan. D genes are given only for firm matches. Expanded clones get a size class; other rows say once, few or many, or leave the size out.

V	size	length	D	J	CDR3	DNA
TRBV7-9	-	14	-	TRBJ1-2	CASSWAGINYGYTF	TGTGCCAGCAGCTGGGCAGGGATTAACTATGGCTACACCTTC
TRBV27	-	13	TRBD2	TRBJ2-1	CASSQLAGGGEFF	TGTGCCAGCAGTCAACTAGCGGGAGGGGGGGAGTTCTTC
TRBV3-1/TRBV3-2	-	15	-	TRBJ1-6	CASSQEGGWNSPLHF	TGTGCCAGCAGCCAAGAAGGGGGATGGAATTCACCCCTCCACTTT
TRBV6-4	-	13	-	TRBJ1-1	CASREGQNTEAFF	TGTGCCAGCAGGGAAGGACAGAACACTGAAGCTTTCTTT
TRBV4-3	-	13	-	TRBJ2-5	CASSQDDGETQYF	TGCGCCAGCAGCCAAGATGATGGAGAGACCCAGTACTTC
TRBV7-9	-	12	-	TRBJ1-1	CASSLARQEAFF	TGTGCCAGCAGCTTAGCGCGCCAGGAAGCTTTCTTT
TRBV10-3	once	14	-	TRBJ2-3	CAISPGLTTDTQYF	TGTGCCATCAGTCCGGGACTTACCACAGATACGCAGTATTTT
TRBV7-8	-	15	-	TRBJ2-7	CASSLGGSSLREQYF	TGTGCCAGCAGCTTGGGGGGCTCGTCGTTACGGGAGCAGTACTTC
TRBV19	-	14	-	TRBJ1-5	CASSITGSNQPQHF	TGTGCCAGTAGTATAACCGGAAGCAATCAGCCCCAGCATTTT
TRBV3-1/TRBV3-2	few	18	TRBD2	TRBJ2-1	CASSQDWTSGSSYNEQFF	TGTGCCAGCAGCCAAGATTGGACTAGCGGGAGTTCCTACAATGAGCAGTTCTTC
TRBV4-1	few	16	-	TRBJ2-1	CASSQVRLVTYNEQFF	TGCGCCAGCAGCCAAGTCAGGCTAGTGACATACAATGAGCAGTTCTTC
TRBV12-3/TRBV12-4	-	13	-	TRBJ2-7	CASSLDQFSEQYF	TGTGCCAGCAGTTTAGATCAGTTTAGCGAGCAGTACTTC
TRBV10-3	-	14	TRBD1	TRBJ2-7	CAISETGQDYEQYF	TGTGCCATCAGTGAGACCGGACAGGACTACGAGCAGTACTTC
TRBV7-9	-	13	-	TRBJ1-3	CASSLKIGDTIYF	TGTGCCAGCAGCCTGAAAATCGGGGACACCATATATTTT
TRBV12-3/TRBV12-4	-	11	-	TRBJ1-1	CASSWDLEAFF	TGTGCCAGCAGTTGGGATTTAGAAGCTTTCTTT
TRBV6-1	-	15	TRBD1	TRBJ1-2	CASSEHQGEGYGYTF	TGTGCCAGCAGTGAGCATCAGGGGGAGGGCTATGGCTACACCTTC
TRBV7-2	once	14	-	TRBJ2-7	CASSFSPGFYEQYF	TGTGCCAGCAGCTTTTCACCGGGGTTCTACGAGCAGTACTTC
TRBV7-3	-	15	TRBD2	TRBJ2-1	CASSLLLAGGGEQFF	TGTGCCAGCAGCTTACTCCTAGCGGGAGGCGGTGAGCAGTTCTTC
TRBV18	-	15	TRBD1	TRBJ1-5	CASSPGTGKAQPQHF	TGTGCCAGCTCACCCGGGACAGGGAAAGCTCAGCCCCAGCATTTT
TRBV30	-	16	TRBD2	TRBJ2-7	CAWSVTRPTSGYEQYF	TGTGCCTGGAGTGTAACGCGCCCGACTAGCGGTTACGAGCAGTACTTC
TRBV27	-	17	TRBD1	TRBJ1-1	CASSLSPPQGGGTEAFF	TGTGCCAGCAGTTTATCCCCCCCACAGGGGGGGGGCACTGAAGCTTTCTTT
TRBV4-2	-	16	TRBD1	TRBJ1-1	CASSQPGTGADTEAFF	TGTGCCAGCAGCCAACCCGGGACAGGGGCTGACACTGAAGCTTTCTTT
TRBV2	-	15	TRBD2	TRBJ2-5	CASSDLAGFQETQYF	TGTGCCAGCAGTGATCTAGCGGGATTCCAAGAGACCCAGTACTTC
TRBV2	-	14	TRBD1	TRBJ1-4	CASSKTGGREKLFF	TGTGCCAGCAGCAAAACAGGGGGTCGAGAAAAACTGTTTTTT
TRBV29-1	-	15	-	TRBJ1-1	CSPLGRVGANTEAFF	TGCAGCCCCCTGGGCAGGGTAGGGGCGAACACTGAAGCTTTCTTT
TRBV10-3	-	13	-	TRBJ2-7	CAISGGRSYEQYF	TGTGCCATCAGTGGAGGACGATCCTACGAGCAGTACTTC
TRBV5-1	few	13	TRBD1	TRBJ2-5	CASSGGQGETQYF	TGCGCCAGCAGCGGCGGACAGGGGGAGACCCAGTACTTC
TRBV29-1	once	13	TRBD1	TRBJ1-2	CSVGQGENYGYTF	TGCAGCGTGGGACAGGGAGAGAACTATGGCTACACCTTC
TRBV5-6	-	15	-	TRBJ1-2	CASSLSPSGAYGYTF	TGTGCCAGCAGCTTGTCACCGTCCGGAGCCTATGGCTACACCTTC
TRBV2	-	18	TRBD1	TRBJ1-2	CASSDFPLPGQGQYGYTF	TGTGCCAGCAGTGATTTCCCGTTACCCGGACAGGGCCAATATGGCTACACCTTC
TRBV27	-	16	-	TRBJ1-2	CASSSHPGKGPYGYTF	TGTGCCAGCAGCTCTCACCCCGGAAAAGGCCCATATGGCTACACCTTC
TRBV2	-	14	-	TRBJ2-1	CAGGRFGTYNEQFF	TGTGCCGGAGGACGGTTTGGAACCTACAATGAGCAGTTCTTC
TRBV5-1	-	15	-	TRBJ1-2	CASSLEGGISYGYTF	TGCGCCAGCAGCTTGGAAGGCGGCATTTCCTATGGCTACACCTTC
TRBV7-9	-	12	-	TRBJ1-4	CASSYQGARLFF	TGTGCCAGCAGCTATCAGGGTGCCAGGTTGTTTTTT
TRBV3-1/TRBV3-2	-	14	-	TRBJ1-3	CASSQTDSGNTIYF	TGTGCCAGCAGCCAGACGGACTCTGGAAACACCATATATTTT
TRBV19	-	13	-	TRBJ1-5	CATRDNSNQPQHF	TGTGCCACTCGGGACAATAGCAATCAGCCCCAGCATTTT
TRBV2	-	13	TRBD1	TRBJ1-4	CASGDRGRGKLFF	TGTGCCAGTGGGGACAGGGGTCGTGGAAAACTGTTTTTT
TRBV6-5	-	12	TRBD1	TRBJ1-2	CAGPRTGGGYTF	TGTGCCGGACCTCGGACAGGGGGCGGGTACACCTTC
TRBV6-6	-	14	-	TRBJ1-1	CASSYSGGNTEAFF	TGTGCCAGCAGTTACTCGGGGGGCAACACTGAAGCTTTCTTT
TRBV11-3	few	13	-	TRBJ1-5	CASEKGRYQPQHF	TGTGCCAGCGAAAAGGGACGGTATCAGCCCCAGCATTTT
TRBV5-1	-	15	TRBD1	TRBJ1-5	CASSLEGAGGQPQHF	TGCGCCAGCAGCTTGGAGGGGGCCGGGGGACAGCCCCAGCATTTT
TRBV7-8	once	14	TRBD1	TRBJ1-1	CASSPRTGFTEAFF	TGTGCCAGCAGCCCTCGGACAGGGTTCACTGAAGCTTTCTTT
TRBV6-5	few	14	TRBD1	TRBJ1-6	CASSKDRRNSPLHF	TGTGCCAGCAGTAAGGACAGGAGAAATTCACCCCTCCACTTT
TRBV27	-	13	-	TRBJ2-3	CASGRWSTDTQYF	TGTGCCAGCGGCAGGTGGTCCACAGATACGCAGTATTTT
TRBV24-1	-	13	-	TRBJ2-5	CATSPQGRETQYF	TGTGCCACCAGTCCACAGGGACGAGAGACCCAGTACTTC